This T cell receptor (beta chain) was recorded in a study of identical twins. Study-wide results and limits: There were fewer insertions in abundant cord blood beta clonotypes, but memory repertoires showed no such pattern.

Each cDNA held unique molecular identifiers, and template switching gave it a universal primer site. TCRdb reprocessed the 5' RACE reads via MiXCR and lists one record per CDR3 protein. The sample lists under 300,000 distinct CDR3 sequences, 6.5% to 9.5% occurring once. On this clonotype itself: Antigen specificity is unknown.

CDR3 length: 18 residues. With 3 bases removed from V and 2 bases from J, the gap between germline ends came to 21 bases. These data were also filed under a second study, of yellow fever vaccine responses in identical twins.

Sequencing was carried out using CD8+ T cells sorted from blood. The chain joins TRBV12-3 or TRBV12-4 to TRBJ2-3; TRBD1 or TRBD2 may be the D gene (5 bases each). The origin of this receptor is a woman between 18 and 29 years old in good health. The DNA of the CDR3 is TGTGCCAGCAGTTTGGGGGACGGACCGTCACCCTTCACAGATACGCAGTATTTT. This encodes CASSLGDGPSPFTDTQYF.